This T cell receptor beta chain was obtained from a study of somatic mutations in cytotoxic T cells in rheumatoid arthritis. Looked up from germline, CDR1 is SEHNR and CDR2 is FQNEAQ (reference sequence). The CDR3 is 12 residues long. Trimming cost V 5 bases and J 8 bases, with 10 bases left between them. This clone has more than one count but fewer than ten. Assay: immunoSEQ multiplex PCR; the TCRdb copy retains only in-frame clones and omits some. The sample yields around 7,400 clones, around 87% seen once. Positive magnetic bead selection separated CD4+ and CD8+ cells, and flow cytometry confirmed purity.

The sequencing input was CD8+ T cells sorted from blood. The sequence came from a man in his forties with rheumatoid arthritis. The V gene is TRBV7-9, the J gene TRBJ1-3; D unclear. CDR3 in DNA: TGTGCCAGCAGCCCCTACTCGGACACCATATATTTT. It yields the protein CASSPYSDTIYF.